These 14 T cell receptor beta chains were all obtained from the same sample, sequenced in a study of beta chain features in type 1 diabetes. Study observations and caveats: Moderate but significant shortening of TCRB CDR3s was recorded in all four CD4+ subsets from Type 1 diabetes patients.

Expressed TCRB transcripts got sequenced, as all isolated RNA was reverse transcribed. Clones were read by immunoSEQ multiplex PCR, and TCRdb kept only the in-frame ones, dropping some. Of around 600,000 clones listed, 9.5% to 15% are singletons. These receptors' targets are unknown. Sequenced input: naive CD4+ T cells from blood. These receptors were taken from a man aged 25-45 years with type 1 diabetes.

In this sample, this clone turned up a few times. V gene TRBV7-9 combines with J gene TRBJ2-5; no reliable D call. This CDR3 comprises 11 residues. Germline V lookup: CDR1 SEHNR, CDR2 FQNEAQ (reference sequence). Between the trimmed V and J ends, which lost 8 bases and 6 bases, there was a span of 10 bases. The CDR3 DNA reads TGTGCCAGCGCCAAAACTCAGACCCAGTACTTC. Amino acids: CASAKTQTQYF.

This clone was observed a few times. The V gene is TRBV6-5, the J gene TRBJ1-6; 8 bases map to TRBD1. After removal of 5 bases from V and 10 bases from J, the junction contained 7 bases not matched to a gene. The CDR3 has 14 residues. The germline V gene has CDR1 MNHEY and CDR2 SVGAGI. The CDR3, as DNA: TGTGCCAGCAGTCCCTGGACAGGGAGCTCACCCCTCCACTTT. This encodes CASSPWTGSSPLHF.

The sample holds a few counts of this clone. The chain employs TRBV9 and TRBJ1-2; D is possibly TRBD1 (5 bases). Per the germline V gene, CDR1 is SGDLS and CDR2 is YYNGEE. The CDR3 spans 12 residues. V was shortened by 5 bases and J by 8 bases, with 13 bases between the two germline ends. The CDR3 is CASRGPGNGYTF. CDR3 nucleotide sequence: TGTGCCAGCAGGGGTCCAGGGAACGGCTACACCTTC.

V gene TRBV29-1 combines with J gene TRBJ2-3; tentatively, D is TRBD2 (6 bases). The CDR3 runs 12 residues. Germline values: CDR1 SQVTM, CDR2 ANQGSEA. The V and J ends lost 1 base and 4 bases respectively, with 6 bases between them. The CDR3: CSVEGEADTQYF. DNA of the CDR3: TGCAGCGTTGAAGGGGAGGCAGATACGCAGTATTTT.

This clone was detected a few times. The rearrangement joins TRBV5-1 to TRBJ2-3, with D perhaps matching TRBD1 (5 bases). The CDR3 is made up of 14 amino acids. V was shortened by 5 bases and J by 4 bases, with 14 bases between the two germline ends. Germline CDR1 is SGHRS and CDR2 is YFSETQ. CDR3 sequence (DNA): TGCGCCAGCAGTCTTCTGGGGCAGTCAGATACGCAGTATTTT. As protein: CASSLLGQSDTQYF.

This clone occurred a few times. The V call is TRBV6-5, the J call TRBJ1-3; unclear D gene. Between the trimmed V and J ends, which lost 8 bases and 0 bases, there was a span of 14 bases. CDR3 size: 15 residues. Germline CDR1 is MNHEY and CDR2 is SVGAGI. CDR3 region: CASGSVSRSGNTIYF. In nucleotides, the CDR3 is TGTGCCAGCGGCTCCGTGAGCCGCTCTGGAAACACCATATATTTT.

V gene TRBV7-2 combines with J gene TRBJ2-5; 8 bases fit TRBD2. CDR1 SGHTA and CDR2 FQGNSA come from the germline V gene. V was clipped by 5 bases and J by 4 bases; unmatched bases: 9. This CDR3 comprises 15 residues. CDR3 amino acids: CASSPYGGAGETQYF. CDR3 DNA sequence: TGTGCCAGCAGCCCGTACGGGGGGGCCGGAGAGACCCAGTACTTC. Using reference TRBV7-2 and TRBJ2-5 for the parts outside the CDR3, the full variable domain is GAGVSQSPSNKVTEKGKDVELRCDPISGHTALYWYRQSLGQGLEFLIYFQGNSAPDKSGLPSDRFSAERTGGSVSTLTIQRTQQEDSAVYLCASSPYGGAGETQYFGPGTRLLVL.

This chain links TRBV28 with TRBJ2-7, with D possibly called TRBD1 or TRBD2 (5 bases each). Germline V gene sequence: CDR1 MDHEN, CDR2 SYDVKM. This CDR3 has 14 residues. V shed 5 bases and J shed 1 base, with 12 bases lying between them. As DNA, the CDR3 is TGTGCCAGCAGTGGGACGGAACGATCCTACGAGCAGTACTTC. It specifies CASSGTERSYEQYF.

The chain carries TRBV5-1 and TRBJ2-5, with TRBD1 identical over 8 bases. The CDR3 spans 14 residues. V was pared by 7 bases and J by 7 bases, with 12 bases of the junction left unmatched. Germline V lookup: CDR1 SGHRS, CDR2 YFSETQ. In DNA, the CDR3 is TGCGCCAGCTACGCGACAGGGGCGGCTGTGACCCAGTACTTC. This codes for CASYATGAAVTQYF.

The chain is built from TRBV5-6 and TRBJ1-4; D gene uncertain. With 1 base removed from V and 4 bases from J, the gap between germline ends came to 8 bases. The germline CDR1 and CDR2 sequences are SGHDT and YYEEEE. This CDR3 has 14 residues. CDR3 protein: CASSLLGVNEKLFF. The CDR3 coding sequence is TGTGCCAGCAGCTTGTTGGGAGTTAATGAAAAACTGTTTTTT.

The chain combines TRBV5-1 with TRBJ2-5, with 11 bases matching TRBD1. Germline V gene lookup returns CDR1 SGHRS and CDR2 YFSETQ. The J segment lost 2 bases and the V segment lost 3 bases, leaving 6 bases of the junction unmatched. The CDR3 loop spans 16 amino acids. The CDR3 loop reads CASSSLGDRGQETQYF. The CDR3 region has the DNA TGCGCCAGCAGCTCCCTGGGGGACAGGGGGCAAGAGACCCAGTACTTC.

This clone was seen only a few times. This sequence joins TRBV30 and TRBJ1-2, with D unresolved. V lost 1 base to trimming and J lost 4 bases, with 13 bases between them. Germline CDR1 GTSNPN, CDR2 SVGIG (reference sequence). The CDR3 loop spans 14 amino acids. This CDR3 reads CAWSGTGATYGYTF. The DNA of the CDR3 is TGTGCCTGGAGTGGTACCGGCGCCACCTATGGCTACACCTTC.

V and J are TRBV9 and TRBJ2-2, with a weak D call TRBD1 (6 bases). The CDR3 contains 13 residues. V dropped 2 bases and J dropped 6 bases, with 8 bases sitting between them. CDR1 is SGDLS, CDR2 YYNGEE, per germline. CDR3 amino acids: CASSVDRPGELFF. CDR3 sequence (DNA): TGTGCCAGCAGCGTTGACAGGCCCGGGGAGCTGTTTTTT.

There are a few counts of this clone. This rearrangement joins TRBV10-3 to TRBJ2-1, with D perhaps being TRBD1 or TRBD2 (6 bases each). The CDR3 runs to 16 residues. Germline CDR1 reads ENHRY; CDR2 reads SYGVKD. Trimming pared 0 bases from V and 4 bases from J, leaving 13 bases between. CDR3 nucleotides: TGTGCCATCAGTGAGTCGCCGGGGGCAGAGTACAATGAGCAGTTCTTC. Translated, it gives CAISESPGAEYNEQFF.